A single T cell receptor (beta chain) is shown here with its context. The antigen it recognizes is unknown. Base qualities are not provided; no much larger clone lies one nucleotide away. The CDR3 regions of human TCRbeta chains were analyzed by immunosequencing. The study's own analysis went as follows. TCRs in the repertoires were compared against a reference library of SARS-CoV-2-specific TCRs that had been generated with the MIRA antigen-specificity platform. Breadth meant the fraction of unique TCRs that were SARS-CoV-2-associated, whereas depth meant the fraction of total T cells that were SARS-CoV-2-associated. Using the MIRA data, each spike-specific TCR was assigned both to the spike region to which the TCR was reactive and to a CD4 or CD8 class. Log10-transformed breadth and depth values were compared by one-way ANOVA with Sidak's multiple comparisons tests. This immuneACCESS table, as held by TCRdb, lists in-frame sequences with V and J called but not all clones. Of the missing ones, under half trace to an unresolved V gene in checked studies; the others have no known cause. The V and J calls and clone size were taken over from that table, and D and trimming were inferred from the DNA. This sample is represented by about 140,000 clones; 70% to 90% of them were singletons. The ten largest clones represent around 3% of the sample.

What this sample's time point label stands for: about 28 days (+/-7) after the second vaccine dose. AZD1222 recipients with second doses at about 4 weeks or about 12 weeks were pooled, because spike-specific TCR depth and breadth did not differ between schedules. Vaccinee samples came from UK trials COV001 and COV002, including a single-blind randomized controlled phase 2/3 trial of AZD1222 (ChAdOx1 nCoV-19) in healthy adults. For TCRbeta chain sequencing, PBMC samples from trial participants were taken at day 0 and at day 28 after the second dose. The source of the sample is a study of T cell responses to AZD1222 COVID-19 vaccine (dated by TCRdb to about 2021). About the investigation overall: TCR sequencing was performed for over 230 trial participants, of whom approximately 200 were given two doses of AZD1222 and approximately 25 were given two doses of MenACWY control vaccine. Trial participants were enrolled by age into 18-55, 56-69 and 70-plus year subgroups, with approximately 150, 30 and 60 TCR-sequenced participants respectively.

CDR1 and CDR2 are read off the germline V gene as MDHEN and SYDVKM. The V end loses 8 bases and the J end loses 5 bases, and a stretch of 3 bases separates them. The CDR3 contains 9 residues, cysteine and phenylalanine counted. Only the CDR3 part of the read is kept: 27 bases, read in frame from the first base. The study at large found these results: Reportedly, close to half of the unique spike-specific TCRs recognized epitopes lying outside the regions that are mutated in the B.1.351 and B.1.1.7 variants. Spike-specific TCR breadth and depth rose significantly after two AZD1222 doses compared with day 0 and with MenACWY recipients. Conclusions about previously exposed vaccinees are limited, since just a handful of AZD1222 recipients were seropositive for SARS-CoV-2 at baseline. Because no day 14 peak-response samples were available, repertoires were characterized only after the peak T cell response. The whole spike protein was spanned by vaccine-associated CD4 TCRs, and dominant responses were seen in regions 160-218 and 743-854. Participants were mostly white British, with more females than males. The authors suggested clonal diversity may have been underestimated. The 56-69-year group was small, and its depth increase did not reach significance, likely because of low power.

The sample in question was peripheral blood, obtained 28 days after the second AZD1222 dose. This receptor was obtained from an adult who received the AZD1222 COVID-19 vaccine. The rearranged chain carries TRBV28 and TRBJ1-2; the D gene is unclear. The sequence in DNA is TGTGCCAGCGGATATGGCTACACCTTC. It codes for CASGYGYTF.